A selection of T cell receptor beta chains follows, all from one sample in a study of blood T cell repertoires in COVID-19. Produced via immunoSEQ multiplex PCR; TCRdb's table is partial and in-frame only. The sample records around 20,000 clones, about 89% being singletons. Sequences were obtained from peripheral blood. These TCRs come from a human donor with active COVID-19. The donor label of this sample is uncertain. Each CDR3 is given without its conserved first and last residue. A row's size may be missing; if present it is once, few, many or a size class.

clone_size,v_call,cdr3_aa
NA,TRBV29-1,SVPVTSVTDTQY
NA,TRBV7-2,ASSLQVAGPAETQY
NA,TRBV7-9,ASSFSGNEQF
NA,TRBV10-3,AIGVGQGQDTQY
NA,TRBV4-3,ASSLRGQGGAYNSPLH
NA,TRBV7-8,ASSSGRGRVLETQY
NA,TRBV21-1,ASSKDVCRNYSNQPQH
NA,TRBV6-4,ASSQRGGTSGANVLT
NA,TRBV7-9,ASSLGLAGSYNEQF
NA,TRBV6-5,ASSYGRDTDTQY
NA,TRBV7-8,ASSFGQGAGNEKLF
NA,TRBV19,ASSPAGLAGRDTQY
NA,TRBV30,AWLGQTNEKLF
NA,TRBV6-4,ASSDSVKQY
NA,TRBV2,ASGRTGGIQPQH
NA,TRBV7-2,ASSLGGGYT
NA,TRBV28,ASNGGRGYEQY
NA,TRBV11-2,ASSPDETQY
NA,TRBV7-8,ASSLDLSDEQY
NA,TRBV5-4,ASSLVGTGYNEQF
once,TRBV24-1,ATTEDRAFYNSPLH
NA,TRBV12-3/TRBV12-4,ASSFVGVEQY
NA,TRBV4-2,ASSQTIGTGSTEAF
NA,TRBV6-6,ASSSRDNSNQPQH
NA,TRBV6-6,ASRFESDRGETQY
NA,TRBV6-2/TRBV6-3,ASSQPTVGYGYT
NA,TRBV5-1,ASSSRVTGGEYT
NA,TRBV30,AWTRGLLEQY
once,TRBV7-3,ASSLYSSDITGELF
NA,TRBV2,ASSAWRESSGNTIY
NA,TRBV9,ASSVALGGRVSLNTEAF
NA,TRBV29-1,SVQKGGLTEAF
NA,TRBV9,ASSVAGRARTEAF
NA,TRBV5-1,ASSPGDRGIMAQY
NA,TRBV7-9,ASSRPGTVNTEAF
NA,TRBV3-1/TRBV3-2,ASSVRGTAF
NA,TRBV9,ASSVGIQGASKETQY
few,TRBV19,ASSREGTGANVLT
NA,TRBV5-1,ASSLEPVTEAF
NA,TRBV20-1,SASYHSSGNTIY
NA,TRBV7-3,ASSGHEETQY
NA,TRBV5-8,ASTGTGAIYGYT
NA,TRBV28,ASRTTELLVGEKLF